This entry describes one TCR beta chain. The record originates from a study of blood T cell repertoires in COVID-19. Across the whole study: In each case, the material was cDNA or gDNA derived from T cells, B-cell-depleted T cells, or PBMCs.

TCRdb's copy holds only in-frame clones and misses some; the assay was immunoSEQ multiplex PCR. The table has around 120,000 clones, 65% to 90% seen once. The J segment lost 7 bases and the V segment lost 1 base, leaving 9 bases of the junction unmatched. This CDR3 has 15 residues. From germline, CDR1 is SGHDN and CDR2 FVKESK. The sequence derives from an elderly man with acute or convalescent COVID-19. The chain uses TRBV14 and TRBJ2-7; 8 bases align to TRBD1. The sample comprised peripheral blood. The CDR3 sequence is CASSQVGTGPHEQYF. In DNA form, the CDR3 reads TGTGCCAGCAGCCAAGTGGGGACAGGTCCCCATGAGCAGTACTTC.